These T cell receptor beta chains were read from a single sample in a study of technical replicates of blood from several donors. Produced via immunoSEQ multiplex PCR; TCRdb's table is partial and in-frame only. The sample holds tens of thousands of clones, about 90% seen once. The sequenced sample consisted of PBMCs. Receptors originate from a human donor in good health. Some clones in this sample may be carry-over from other donors' samples. The CDR3 runs from the conserved cysteine through the conserved F or W. The D gene is left open where the match is weak. The listing skips clone size in some rows; elsewhere it reads once, few, many or a size class.

size	J	D	V	CDR3	DNA
-	TRBJ1-1	TRBD1	TRBV19	CASSIKGANTEAFF	TGTGCCAGTAGTATAAAGGGGGCTAACACTGAAGCTTTCTTT
-	TRBJ2-5	TRBD2	TRBV29-1	CSVLTSGRETQYF	TGCAGCGTTCTGACTAGCGGGAGAGAGACCCAGTACTTC
many	TRBJ1-5	-	TRBV19	CASSWTRNQPQHF	TGTGCCAGTAGTTGGACAAGAAATCAGCCCCAGCATTTT
-	TRBJ2-5	TRBD2	TRBV5-4	CASSLLAGGGETQYF	TGTGCCAGCAGTTTGCTAGCGGGAGGCGGTGAGACCCAGTACTTC
few	TRBJ2-7	TRBD2	TRBV2	CASSELGLAPDEQYF	TGTGCCAGCAGTGAATTGGGACTAGCCCCCGACGAGCAGTACTTC
few	TRBJ2-7	TRBD1	TRBV7-8	CASSPRGTGKYF	TGTGCCAGCAGCCCCCGGGGGACAGGGAAGTACTTC
-	TRBJ2-1	TRBD2	TRBV7-6	CASSLSLAGNGDEQFF	TGTGCCAGCAGCTTAAGTCTAGCGGGCAACGGGGATGAGCAGTTCTTC
-	TRBJ2-2	TRBD2	TRBV12-5	CASRAGGFLDGGLFF	TGTGCTAGCAGGGCGGGGGGCTTCCTTGACGGGGGGCTGTTTTTT
-	TRBJ2-3	-	TRBV6-1	CASSESAADTQYF	TGTGCCAGCAGTGAAAGCGCCGCAGATACGCAGTATTTT
-	TRBJ2-2	-	TRBV15	CATSQPRLTGELFF	TGTGCCACCAGTCAGCCTCGACTAACCGGGGAGCTGTTTTTT
-	TRBJ2-3	TRBD2	TRBV11-1	CASSSLSGGDSTDTQYF	TGTGCCAGCAGCTCCCTTAGCGGGGGGGATAGCACAGATACGCAGTATTTT
-	TRBJ2-2	TRBD1	TRBV19	CASKGDRAIGELFF	TGTGCCAGTAAGGGTGACAGGGCGATCGGGGAGCTGTTTTTT
-	TRBJ2-2	-	TRBV9	CASSGTSSIAGELFF	TGTGCCAGCAGCGGTACTAGCTCGATCGCCGGGGAGCTGTTTTTT
-	TRBJ1-5	-	TRBV9	CASRYNQPQHF	TGTGCCAGCAGGTACAATCAGCCCCAGCATTTT
once	TRBJ2-3	TRBD2	TRBV7-6	CASSSERLAGGRVYF	TGTGCCAGCAGCTCTGAACGACTAGCGGGGGGGCGGGTGTATTTT
few	TRBJ2-1	-	TRBV4-2	CASSQDLEYEQFF	TGTGCCAGCAGCCAAGATCTGGAGTATGAGCAGTTCTTC
-	TRBJ2-7	TRBD1	TRBV7-2	CASSFGQGWAEQYF	TGTGCCAGCAGCTTCGGACAGGGATGGGCTGAGCAGTACTTC
-	TRBJ2-1	TRBD1	TRBV5-4	CASSPRTGILGNEQFF	TGTGCCAGCAGCCCCCGGACAGGGATTCTGGGCAATGAGCAGTTCTTC
-	TRBJ1-4	TRBD1	TRBV13	CASSPRQGGEKLFF	TGTGCCAGCAGCCCCCGACAGGGGGGCGAAAAACTGTTTTTT
-	TRBJ1-2	-	TRBV9	CASSAQVFNYGYTF	TGTGCCAGCAGCGCACAGGTCTTTAACTATGGCTACACCTTC
-	TRBJ2-3	TRBD2	TRBV6-6	CASRPSSGGGDTQYF	TGTGCCAGCAGACCCTCTAGCGGGGGGGGAGATACGCAGTATTTT
-	TRBJ2-5	-	TRBV15	CATGVGAGLSETQYF	TGTGCCACCGGTGTTGGGGCAGGGCTTTCTGAGACCCAGTACTTC
-	TRBJ1-2	-	TRBV29-1	CSVEVTSGDGYTF	TGCAGCGTTGAAGTTACATCCGGAGATGGCTACACCTTC
-	TRBJ1-5	TRBD1	TRBV29-1	CSVPGQGEQPQHF	TGCAGCGTCCCCGGACAGGGGGAACAGCCCCAGCATTTT
-	TRBJ2-5	-	TRBV5-4	CASSLSGGGASETQYF	TGTGCCAGCAGCTTGTCTGGTGGGGGGGCCTCAGAGACCCAGTACTTC
-	TRBJ1-5	-	TRBV19	CASSIVAGPNQPQHF	TGTGCCAGTAGTATAGTGGCAGGTCCCAATCAGCCCCAGCATTTT
-	TRBJ2-6	TRBD1	TRBV6-4	CASSLTGAGANVLTF	TGTGCCAGCAGTTTGACAGGGGCCGGGGCCAACGTCCTGACTTTC
-	TRBJ1-2	TRBD1	TRBV7-9	CASSQDEGQGISNYGYTF	TGTGCCAGCAGCCAAGACGAAGGACAGGGGATATCTAACTATGGCTACACCTTC
few	TRBJ1-1	TRBD1	TRBV7-3	CASSKGQGKAFF	TGTGCCAGCAGCAAGGGACAGGGTAAAGCTTTCTTT
-	TRBJ1-1	-	TRBV7-3	CASSLGGMDTEAFF	TGTGCCAGCAGCTTAGGGGGGATGGACACTGAAGCTTTCTTT
-	TRBJ2-7	TRBD1	TRBV30	CAWSTPGGVAYEQYF	TGTGCCTGGAGTACACCAGGGGGCGTCGCCTACGAGCAGTACTTC
once	TRBJ1-3	-	TRBV27	CASSFRGSGNTIYF	TGTGCCAGCAGTTTTCGGGGTTCTGGAAACACCATATATTTT
once	TRBJ1-2	TRBD1	TRBV2	CASSRGQGNYGYTF	TGTGCCAGCAGTCGCGGACAGGGGAACTATGGCTACACCTTC
-	TRBJ1-2	TRBD1	TRBV19	CASNNPWGDRASYTF	TGTGCCAGCAATAATCCATGGGGGGACAGGGCGAGTTACACCTTC
-	TRBJ2-5	-	TRBV5-4	CASSTTSPETQYF	TGTGCCAGCAGCACGACTAGTCCGGAGACCCAGTACTTC
-	TRBJ1-5	-	TRBV7-2	CASSLEAGQPQHF	TGTGCCAGCAGCTTAGAGGCAGGTCAGCCCCAGCATTTT
-	TRBJ1-2	-	TRBV19	CASSISSPAGYYGYTF	TGTGCCAGTAGTATATCGTCCCCCGCCGGGTACTATGGCTACACCTTC
-	TRBJ2-7	TRBD2	TRBV19	CASRGGGRGYEQYF	TGTGCCAGTAGGGGTGGCGGGAGAGGATACGAGCAGTACTTC
once	TRBJ2-7	-	TRBV30	CAWRSAKGEQYF	TGTGCCTGGAGAAGCGCAAAGGGGGAGCAGTACTTC
-	TRBJ2-5	TRBD2	TRBV5-1	CASTRGLAGAETQYF	TGCGCCAGCACCAGGGGACTAGCGGGGGCGGAGACCCAGTACTTC
-	TRBJ2-1	-	TRBV6-5	CASSYLGLSYNEQFF	TGTGCCAGCAGTTACCTTGGACTATCCTACAATGAGCAGTTCTTC
-	TRBJ1-2	-	TRBV6-5	CASRMAGGFDGYTF	TGTGCCAGCAGGATGGCAGGAGGATTTGATGGCTACACCTTC
-	TRBJ2-3	TRBD2	TRBV27	CASSTSGGPTDTQYF	TGTGCCAGCAGTACTAGCGGGGGCCCCACAGATACGCAGTATTTT
-	TRBJ1-1	-	TRBV7-9	CASSPRFAEAFF	TGTGCCAGCAGCCCGAGGTTCGCTGAAGCTTTCTTT
-	TRBJ2-3	-	TRBV6-4	CASSDQGGTDTQYF	TGTGCCAGCAGTGACCAGGGGGGTACAGATACGCAGTATTTT
-	TRBJ2-5	-	TRBV30	CAWSVARREAQYF	TGTGCCTGGAGTGTAGCCAGGAGGGAGGCCCAGTACTTC
few	TRBJ2-4	TRBD2	TRBV4-3	CASSQDTAGGGNIQYF	TGCGCCAGCAGCCAAGATACAGCGGGGGGGGGAAACATTCAGTACTTC